This record concerns one T cell receptor beta chain sequence. Its antigen is still unknown. Trimming shortened V by 1 base and J by 3 bases, and 7 bases separated the two germline ends. Per the germline V gene, CDR1 is SGHKS and CDR2 is YYEKEE (reference sequence). The CDR3 contains 13 residues. This sample was taken from a study of cytomegalovirus exposure and HLA in healthy donors. Study outcomes and limitations: It was reported in a later analysis that an Asian-associated ancestry cluster showed fewer N-insertions than the roughly 670-donor mean. It was taken for granted in presence/absence analyses that sequencing depth across donors was roughly uniform. Investigators reported more than 150 TCR beta chains as tied to cytomegalovirus. Sequences of the TCR beta chain were said to predict the HLA-A and HLA-B alleles of most subjects accurately.

The PCR used 60 Vbeta and 13 Jbeta primers. Sequencing was performed with immunoSEQ multiplex PCR; in TCRdb, only in-frame clones are kept and a portion is missing. This sample's table has 40,000 to 50,000 clones. The gene calls are TRBV5-5 and TRBJ1-2; D is uncertain. What was sequenced was PBMCs. The receptor was derived from a man aged 25 to 40 in good health and CMV-seronegative. As DNA, the CDR3 is TGTGCCAGCAGCTTGAACACCTACTATGGCTACACCTTC. Translated, it gives CASSLNTYYGYTF.